Listed here are 20 T cell receptor beta chains from one sample, sequenced in a study of blood T cell repertoires in COVID-19 (TCRdb year 2020). The library was prepared using the immunoSEQ multiplex PCR assay. The clones in this table, taken by TCRdb from immuneACCESS, are in-frame only. Not every clone is retained; where verified, under half of the shortfall comes from an unresolved V gene, and the cause of the rest is unknown. This sample holds over 45,000 clones; roughly 90% were observed only once. The ten largest clones take up about 4% of the sample. The source material was peripheral blood. The source of these receptors is a man aged 45-65 years with acute or convalescent COVID-19.

This chain links TRBV27 with TRBJ2-2; tentatively, D is TRBD1 (6 bases). Germline CDR1 and CDR2: MNHEY and SMNVEV (reference sequence). The CDR3 runs 18 residues. V was clipped by 7 bases and J by 0 bases, with 21 bases between them. The CDR3 is CASMKTLVGGSNTGELFF. In DNA form, the CDR3 reads TGTGCCAGCATGAAGACCCTTGTAGGGGGATCGAACACCGGGGAGCTGTTTTTT.

J is TRBJ2-1 and V is TRBV25-1, with 9 bases identical to TRBD2. Trimming took 2 bases from V and 5 from J; bases not matched to a gene: 7. CDR1 is MGHDK, CDR2 SYGVNS, per germline. This CDR3 has 16 amino acids. In DNA, the CDR3 is TGTGCCAGCAGTGAACTTGTAGTAGCGGGAGACAATGAGCAGTTCTTC. It translates to CASSELVVAGDNEQFF.

J is TRBJ2-1 and V is TRBV9, with TRBD2 matching 10 bases. The CDR3 covers 18 residues. Trimming took 4 bases from V and 4 from J; bases not matched to a gene: 14. Germline V CDR1 and CDR2: SGDLS, YYNGEE. The CDR3 loop is CASSPMASGRQEYNEQFF. The CDR3 coding sequence is TGTGCCAGCAGCCCTATGGCTAGCGGGAGACAAGAATACAATGAGCAGTTCTTC.

V gene TRBV14 combines with J gene TRBJ2-1; no definite D call. The V and J ends lost 4 bases and 3 bases respectively, with 4 bases between them. Per germline, CDR1 SGHDN and CDR2 FVKESK. There are 12 residues in the CDR3. In DNA form, the CDR3 reads TGTGCCAGCAGCCTATACTACAATGAGCAGTTCTTC. Translated: CASSLYYNEQFF.

V and J are TRBV1 and TRBJ1-5; the table calls TRBD1, which could not be checked here. TRBV1 is a known pseudogene. The CDR3 is 20 amino acids. The CDR3: CTSSQGSAEGANDSNQPQHF. The DNA for the CDR3 is TGCACCAGCAGCCAAGGCTCAGCGGAGGGGGCGAATGATAGCAATCAGCCCCAGCATTTT.

The chain uses TRBV18 and TRBJ2-5; maybe TRBD1 (6 bases). Deletions cut 10 bases from V and 2 bases from J, with 14 bases between. The CDR3 has 13 amino acids. Per germline, CDR1 KGHSH and CDR2 LQKENI. CDR3 DNA sequence: TGTGCCACCTCGGACAGAGCTCAAGAGACCCAGTACTTC. Translated: CATSDRAQETQYF.

The chain has TRBV6-5 and TRBJ2-1; the match to TRBD1 covers 12 bases. This CDR3 spans 15 amino acids. Germline assignment: CDR1 MNHEY and CDR2 SVGAGI. V trimming: 7 bases; J trimming: 8 bases; junction bases outside the gene matches: 9. The CDR3 sequence is CASKTGTGGADEQFF. CDR3 bases: TGTGCCAGCAAGACCGGGACAGGGGGCGCGGATGAGCAGTTCTTC.

This clone was detected only once. The chain couples TRBV25-1 to TRBJ2-7; D is unclear. Between the trimmed V and J ends, which lost 7 bases and 0 bases, there was a span of 10 bases. Germline V CDR1 and CDR2: MGHDK, SYGVNS. This CDR3 has 13 amino acids. CDR3 residues: CASTNTASYEQYF. CDR3 bases: TGTGCCAGCACTAATACAGCCTCCTACGAGCAGTACTTC.

The chain is built from TRBV7-2 and TRBJ1-1, with D tentatively TRBD1 (5 bases). Germline CDR1 is SGHTA and CDR2 is FQGNSA. The V and J ends lost 2 bases and 2 bases respectively, with 15 bases between them. The CDR3 is made up of 16 amino acids. The CDR3 DNA reads as TGTGCCAGCAGCTTATCCATCGGGCAGGGCAACACTGAAGCTTTCTTT. Translated: CASSLSIGQGNTEAFF.

This chain uses TRBV19 with TRBJ2-7; the match to TRBD2 covers 10 bases. The trim removed 4 bases at V and 0 bases at J, leaving 3 bases unmatched. The CDR3 length is 15 residues. CDR1 is LNHDA, CDR2 SQIVND, per germline (reference sequence). CDR3 in DNA: TGTGCCAGTAGTACTATAGCGGGAGGCTCCTACGAGCAGTACTTC. As protein: CASSTIAGGSYEQYF.

The J gene is TRBJ2-7, the V gene TRBV5-6, with D uncertain. V was clipped by 2 bases and J by 4 bases, with 10 bases between them. From germline, CDR1 is SGHDT and CDR2 YYEEEE. This CDR3 spans 13 amino acids. CDR3 residues: CASSLASVYEQYF. In DNA form, the CDR3 reads TGTGCCAGCAGCTTAGCGTCCGTGTACGAGCAGTACTTC.

The rearrangement uses TRBV6-5 and TRBJ1-2; TRBD1 agrees at 7 bases. Trimming took 2 bases from V and 7 from J; bases not matched to a gene: 10. The germline V gene has CDR1 MNHEY and CDR2 SVGAGI. The CDR3 runs to 15 residues. The CDR3 DNA reads as TGTGCCAGCAGTTACAGTGGACAGGTTGGGAGTGGCTACACCTTC. Translated, it gives CASSYSGQVGSGYTF.

This clone was counted a single time. This chain connects TRBV10-3 to TRBJ2-7; TRBD1 matches at 10 bases. The CDR3 runs 13 residues. From germline, CDR1 is ENHRY and CDR2 SYGVKD. V shed 7 bases and J 6 bases; nucleotides not matched to a gene: 6. CDR3 sequence (DNA): TGTGCCATCAAGGTAGGACAGGGGGGCGAGCAGTACTTC. This gives the protein CAIKVGQGGEQYF.

The chain links TRBV5-1 to TRBJ1-4, with 7 bases identical to TRBD1. V gave up 2 bases and J gave up 0 bases; unmatched junction bases: 1. CDR3 length: 15 amino acids. Germline values: CDR1 SGHRS, CDR2 YFSETQ. CDR3 bases: TGCGCCAGCAGCTTCGGACAGGCAACTAATGAAAAACTGTTTTTT. This gives the protein CASSFGQATNEKLFF. The variable domain in full, completed from reference TRBV5-1 and TRBJ1-4, reads KAGVTQTPRYLIKTRGQQVTLSCSPISGHRSVSWYQQTPGQGLQFLFEYFSETQRNKGNFPGRFSGRQFSNSRSEMNVSTLELGDSALYLCASSFGQATNEKLFFGSGTQLSVL.

This clone has only one observation. This chain connects TRBV12-3 or TRBV12-4 to TRBJ2-3; 7 nucleotides agree with TRBD2. V lost 5 bases, J lost 6 bases, and 2 bases stayed unmatched. This CDR3 has 12 residues. The CDR3, as DNA: TGTGCCAGCAGTCGACTAGCTGATACGCAGTATTTT. Translating gives CASSRLADTQYF.

The J gene is TRBJ2-7, the V gene TRBV2; D not certain. CDR1 and CDR2 from the germline V gene are SNHLY and FYNNEI. The CDR3 extends over 12 amino acids. Trimming pared 5 bases from V and 4 bases from J, leaving 9 bases between. CDR3 sequence: CASSQAVYEQYF. The CDR3, as DNA: TGTGCCAGCAGTCAGGCAGTGTACGAGCAGTACTTC.

J is TRBJ2-7 and V is TRBV4-1; TRBD2 might be the D (5 bases). Germline CDR1 is MGHRA and CDR2 is YSYEKL. The CDR3 spans 14 residues. The V end was cut by 0 bases, the J end by 3 bases, with 9 bases between. The CDR3 sequence is CASSQDEGLYEQYF. CDR3 coding DNA: TGCGCCAGCAGCCAAGACGAGGGCCTCTACGAGCAGTACTTC.

The rearrangement joins TRBV12-3 or TRBV12-4 to TRBJ2-1; no definite D call. The V end lost 5 bases, the J end lost 8 bases, and 4 bases lay between the germline ends. The CDR3 loop spans 10 amino acids. The CDR3 protein is CASSADEQFF. The CDR3 nucleotides read TGTGCCAGCAGTGCGGATGAGCAGTTCTTC.

The rearrangement links TRBV19 to TRBJ1-6; tentatively, D is TRBD1 (6 bases). There are 14 residues in the CDR3. Looked up from germline, CDR1 is LNHDA and CDR2 is SQIVND (reference sequence). V was pared by 4 bases and J by 6 bases, with 10 bases between. The CDR3 loop reads CASSTQGPNSPLHF. DNA for the CDR3: TGTGCCAGTAGTACCCAGGGGCCTAATTCACCCCTCCACTTT.

The chain couples TRBV25-1 to TRBJ1-1, with TRBD1 matching 7 bases. Per germline, CDR1 MGHDK and CDR2 SYGVNS. The CDR3 is made up of 15 amino acids. Trimming cost V 2 bases and J 4 bases; bases outside gene matches: 7. The CDR3 DNA sequence: TGTGCCAGCAGTGAACCGACAGGGTTGACCACTGAAGCTTTCTTT. Its translation is CASSEPTGLTTEAFF.